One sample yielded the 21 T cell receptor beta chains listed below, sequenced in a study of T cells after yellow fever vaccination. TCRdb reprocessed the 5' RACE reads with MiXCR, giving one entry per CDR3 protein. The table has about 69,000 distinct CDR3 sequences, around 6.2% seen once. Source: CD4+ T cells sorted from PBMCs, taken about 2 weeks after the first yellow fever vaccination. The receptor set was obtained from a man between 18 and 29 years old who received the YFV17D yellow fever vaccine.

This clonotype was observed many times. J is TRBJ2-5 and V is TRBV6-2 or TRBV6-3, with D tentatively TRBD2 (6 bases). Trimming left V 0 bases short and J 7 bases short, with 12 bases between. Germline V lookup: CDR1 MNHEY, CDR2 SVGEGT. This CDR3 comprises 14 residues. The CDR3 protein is CASSYSGTSGTQYF. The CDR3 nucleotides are TGTGCCAGCAGTTACTCAGGGACTTCTGGGACCCAGTACTTC.

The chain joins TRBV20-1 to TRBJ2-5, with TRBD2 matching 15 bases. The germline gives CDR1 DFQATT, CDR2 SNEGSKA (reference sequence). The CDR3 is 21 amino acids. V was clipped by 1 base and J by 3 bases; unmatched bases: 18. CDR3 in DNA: TGCAGTGCTAGAGCTCTCGGACTAGCGGGGGGGTCCGGACCTCCAGAAGAGACCCAGTACTTC. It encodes CSARALGLAGGSGPPEETQYF.

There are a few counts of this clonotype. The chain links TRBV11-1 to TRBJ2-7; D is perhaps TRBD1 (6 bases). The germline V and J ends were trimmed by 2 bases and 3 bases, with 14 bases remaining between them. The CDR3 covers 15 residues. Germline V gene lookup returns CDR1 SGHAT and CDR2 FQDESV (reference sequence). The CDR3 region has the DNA TGTGCCAGCAGCTTATTCACAGGGCCGTTCTACGAGCAGTACTTC. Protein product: CASSLFTGPFYEQYF.

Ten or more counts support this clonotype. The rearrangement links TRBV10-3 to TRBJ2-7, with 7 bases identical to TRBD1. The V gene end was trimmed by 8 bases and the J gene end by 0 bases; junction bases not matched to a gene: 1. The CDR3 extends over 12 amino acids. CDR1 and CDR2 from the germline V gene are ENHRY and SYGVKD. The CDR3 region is CAIRDSSYEQYF. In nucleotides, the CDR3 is TGTGCCATCCGGGACAGCTCCTACGAGCAGTACTTC.

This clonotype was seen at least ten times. CDR3 nucleotides: TGTGCCAGCAGCACCCGGTCGGGGACGGACTCCCCAGATACGCAGTATTTT. Amino acid sequence: CASSTRSGTDSPDTQYF. V usage is TRBV12-3 or TRBV12-4 and J usage is TRBJ2-3; D possibly uses TRBD1 or TRBD2 (5 bases each). V was cut by 6 bases and J by 4 bases, with 23 bases left in between. This CDR3 region has 17 residues.

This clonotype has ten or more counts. Here the CDR3 reads CASSLDRWADQPQHF. For the CDR3, the DNA is TGTGCCAGCAGCTTAGATCGGTGGGCGGATCAGCCCCAGCATTTT. The gene calls are TRBV7-8 and TRBJ1-5; no reliable D call. CDR1 and CDR2 from the germline V gene are SGHVS and FQNEAQ. This CDR3 comprises 15 residues. V lost 1 base and J lost 5, with 12 bases in between. Using reference TRBV7-8 and TRBJ1-5 for the parts outside the CDR3, the full variable domain is GAGVSQSPRYKVAKRGQDVALRCDPISGHVSLFWYQQALGQGPEFLTYFQNEAQLDKSGLPSDRFFAERPEGSVSTLKIQRTQQEDSAVYLCASSLDRWADQPQHFGDGTRLSIL.

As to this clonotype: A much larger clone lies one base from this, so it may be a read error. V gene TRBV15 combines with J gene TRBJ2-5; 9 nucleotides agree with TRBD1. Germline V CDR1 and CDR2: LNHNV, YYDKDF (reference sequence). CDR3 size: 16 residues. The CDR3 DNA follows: TGTGTCACCAGCAGAGATCCACAGGGGGCACAAGAGACCCAGTACTTC. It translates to CVTSRDPQGAQETQYF.

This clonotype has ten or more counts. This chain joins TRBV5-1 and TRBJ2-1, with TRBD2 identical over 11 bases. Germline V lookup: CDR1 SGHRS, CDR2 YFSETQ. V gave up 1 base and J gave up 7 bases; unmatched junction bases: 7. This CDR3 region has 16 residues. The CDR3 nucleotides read TGCGCCAGCAGCTTGTCCCTAGCGGGGGGTGCGAATGAGCAGTTCTTC. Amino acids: CASSLSLAGGANEQFF.

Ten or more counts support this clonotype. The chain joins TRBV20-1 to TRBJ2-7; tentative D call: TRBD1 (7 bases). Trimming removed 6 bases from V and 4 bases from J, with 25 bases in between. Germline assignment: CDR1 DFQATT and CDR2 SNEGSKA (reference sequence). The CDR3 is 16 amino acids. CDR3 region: CSALRGGTAAPYEQYV. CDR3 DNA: TGCAGTGCCCTGAGAGGAGGGACAGCGGCCCCTTACGAGCAGTACGTC.

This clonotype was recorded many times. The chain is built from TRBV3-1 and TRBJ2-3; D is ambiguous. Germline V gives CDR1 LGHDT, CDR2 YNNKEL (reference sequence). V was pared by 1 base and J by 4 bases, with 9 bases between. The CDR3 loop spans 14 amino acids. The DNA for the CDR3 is TGTGCCAGCAGCCAAGGGGTAATGTCAGATACGCAGTATTTT. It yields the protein CASSQGVMSDTQYF.

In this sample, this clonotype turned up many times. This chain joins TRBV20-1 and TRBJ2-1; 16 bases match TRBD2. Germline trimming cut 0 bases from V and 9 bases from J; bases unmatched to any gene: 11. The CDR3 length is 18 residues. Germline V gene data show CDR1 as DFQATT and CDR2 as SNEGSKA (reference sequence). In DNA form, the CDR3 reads TGCAGTGCTAGAGATCTTGGGACTAGCGGGGGGGCCTCGGGTGAGCAGTTCTTC. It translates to CSARDLGTSGGASGEQFF.

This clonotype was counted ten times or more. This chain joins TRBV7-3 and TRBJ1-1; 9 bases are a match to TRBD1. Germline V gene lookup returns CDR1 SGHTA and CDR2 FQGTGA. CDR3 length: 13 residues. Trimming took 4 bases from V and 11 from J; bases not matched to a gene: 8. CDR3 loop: CASSSIQGAGAFF. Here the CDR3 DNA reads TGTGCCAGCAGCTCAATACAGGGGGCCGGGGCTTTCTTT.

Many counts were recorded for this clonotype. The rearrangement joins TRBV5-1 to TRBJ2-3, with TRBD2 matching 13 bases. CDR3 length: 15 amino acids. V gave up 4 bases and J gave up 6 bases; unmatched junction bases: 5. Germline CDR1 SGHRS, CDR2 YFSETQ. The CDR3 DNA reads TGCGCCAGCAGCCAAGGGACTAGCGGGGAGGATACGCAGTATTTT. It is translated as CASSQGTSGEDTQYF.

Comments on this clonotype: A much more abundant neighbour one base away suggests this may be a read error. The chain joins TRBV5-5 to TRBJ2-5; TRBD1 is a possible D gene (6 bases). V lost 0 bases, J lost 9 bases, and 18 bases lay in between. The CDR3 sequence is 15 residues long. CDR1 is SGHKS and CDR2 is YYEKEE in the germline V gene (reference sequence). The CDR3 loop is CASSLAGNEGEPQYF. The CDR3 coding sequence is TGTGCCAGCAGCTTGGCCGGGAACGAGGGGGAGCCCCAGTACTTC.

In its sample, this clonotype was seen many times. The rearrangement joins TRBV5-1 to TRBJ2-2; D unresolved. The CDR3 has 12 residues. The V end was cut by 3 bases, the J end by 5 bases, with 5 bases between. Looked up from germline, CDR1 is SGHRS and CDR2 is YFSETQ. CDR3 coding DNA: TGCGCCAGCAGCTGGCCAACCGGGGAGCTGTTTTTT. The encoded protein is CASSWPTGELFF. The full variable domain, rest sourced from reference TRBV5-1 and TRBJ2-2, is KAGVTQTPRYLIKTRGQQVTLSCSPISGHRSVSWYQQTPGQGLQFLFEYFSETQRNKGNFPGRFSGRQFSNSRSEMNVSTLELGDSALYLCASSWPTGELFFGEGSRLTVL.

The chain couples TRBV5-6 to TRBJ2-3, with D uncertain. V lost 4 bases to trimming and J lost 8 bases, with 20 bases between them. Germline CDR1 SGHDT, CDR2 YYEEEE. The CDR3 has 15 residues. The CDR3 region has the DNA TGTGCCAGCAGCGAAGTTGTGGGTGGTCCAGGTACGCAGTATTTT. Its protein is CASSEVVGGPGTQYF.

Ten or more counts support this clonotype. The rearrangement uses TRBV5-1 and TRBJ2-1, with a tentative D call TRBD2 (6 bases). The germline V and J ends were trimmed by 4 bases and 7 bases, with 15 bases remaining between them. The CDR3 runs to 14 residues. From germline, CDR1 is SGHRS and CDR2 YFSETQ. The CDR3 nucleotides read TGCGCCAGCAGCGAGGCTTCGGCGGGGAATGAGCAGTTCTTC. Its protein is CASSEASAGNEQFF.

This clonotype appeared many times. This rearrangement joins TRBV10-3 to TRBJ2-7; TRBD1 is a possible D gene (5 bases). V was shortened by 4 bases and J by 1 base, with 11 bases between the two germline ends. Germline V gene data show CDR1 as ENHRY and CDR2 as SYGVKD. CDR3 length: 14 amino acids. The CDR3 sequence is CAISARAASYEQYF. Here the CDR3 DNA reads TGTGCCATCAGTGCCAGGGCCGCGTCCTACGAGCAGTACTTC.

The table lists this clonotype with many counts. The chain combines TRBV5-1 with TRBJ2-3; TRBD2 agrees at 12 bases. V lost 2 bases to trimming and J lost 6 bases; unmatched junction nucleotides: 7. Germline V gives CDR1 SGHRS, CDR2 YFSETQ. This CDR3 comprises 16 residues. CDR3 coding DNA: TGCGCCAGCAGCTTTGGACTAGCGGGGTCCGGGGATACGCAGTATTTT. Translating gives CASSFGLAGSGDTQYF. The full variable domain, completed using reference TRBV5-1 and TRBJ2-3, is KAGVTQTPRYLIKTRGQQVTLSCSPISGHRSVSWYQQTPGQGLQFLFEYFSETQRNKGNFPGRFSGRQFSNSRSEMNVSTLELGDSALYLCASSFGLAGSGDTQYFGPGTRLTVL.

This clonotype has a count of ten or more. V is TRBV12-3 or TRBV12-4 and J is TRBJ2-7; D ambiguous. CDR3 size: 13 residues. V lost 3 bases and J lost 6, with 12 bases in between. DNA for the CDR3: TGTGCCAGCAGTTTCGGTCAACGGTTCGAGCAGTACGTC. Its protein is CASSFGQRFEQYV.

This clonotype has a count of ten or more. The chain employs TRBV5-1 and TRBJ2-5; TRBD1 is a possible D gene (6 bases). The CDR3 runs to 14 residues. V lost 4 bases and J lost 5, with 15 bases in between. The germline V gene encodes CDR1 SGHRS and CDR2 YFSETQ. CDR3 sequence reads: CASSDYRAGETQYF. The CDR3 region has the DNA TGCGCCAGCAGCGACTACAGGGCAGGGGAGACCCAGTACTTC.